This section outlines one T cell receptor beta chain sequence together with its context. Its antigen is currently unknown. TCRdb analysed the 5' RACE reads with MiXCR anew, one entry per CDR3 protein. The sample records 1.5 million or so distinct CDR3 sequences, about 32% being singletons. This sample stems from a study of identical twins. Study-wide results and caveats: Weaker excess twin sharing was seen among beta out-of-frame sequences.

Material for sequencing was cord blood. The clonotype was recovered from a newborn girl in good health.

CDR3: CASSLLGAIAETQYF. The CDR3 region has the DNA TGTGCCAGCAGCCTGTTAGGGGCCATAGCCGAGACCCAGTACTTC. This chain uses TRBV12-3 or TRBV12-4 with TRBJ2-7; D is possibly TRBD1 (5 bases). TRBJ2-5 explains the end of the DNA better; the J call may be wrong. The CDR3 has 15 residues.